The 10 T cell receptor beta chains below were found in one sample sequenced in a study of T cell responses to AZD1222 COVID-19 vaccine. The method was immunoSEQ multiplex PCR; TCRdb's version includes in-frame clones alone and lacks a portion of them. The table has 130,000 to 150,000 clones, 70% to 90% seen once. The source was peripheral blood, collected on day 0 of AZD1222 vaccination. Every receptor here comes from an adult in good health.

The chain uses TRBV19 and TRBJ1-5; D unclear. The CDR3 is 17 residues long. Germline V gives CDR1 LNHDA, CDR2 SQIVND (reference sequence). Trimming cost V 5 bases and J 4 bases, with 21 bases left between them. The chain's CDR3 is CASSLRPRARMNQPQHF. Here the CDR3 DNA reads TGTGCCAGTAGTTTAAGACCTCGGGCCAGGATGAATCAGCCCCAGCATTTT.

The gene calls are TRBV7-8 and TRBJ1-5, with 7 bases lining up with TRBD1. CDR1 SGHVS and CDR2 FQNEAQ come from the germline V gene. This CDR3 is built from 16 residues. V lost 0 bases to trimming and J lost 0 bases; unmatched junction nucleotides: 2. CDR3 coding DNA: TGTGCCAGCAGCTTAGCCCGGGACAGTAGCAATCAGCCCCAGCATTTT. It encodes CASSLARDSSNQPQHF. Full variable domain (missing parts from reference TRBV7-8 and TRBJ1-5): GAGVSQSPRYKVAKRGQDVALRCDPISGHVSLFWYQQALGQGPEFLTYFQNEAQLDKSGLPSDRFFAERPEGSVSTLKIQRTQQEDSAVYLCASSLARDSSNQPQHFGDGTRLSIL.

The chain employs TRBV28 and TRBJ1-5, with unresolved D. V lost 6 bases, J lost 4 bases, and 13 bases lay in between. This CDR3 is 14 amino acids long. CDR1 is MDHEN, CDR2 SYDVKM, per germline. The CDR3 sequence is CASRTKRTNQPQHF. CDR3 nucleotides: TGTGCCAGCAGGACGAAAAGGACTAATCAGCCCCAGCATTTT.

This rearrangement joins TRBV10-3 to TRBJ2-2; 7 bases map to TRBD1. The ends lost 5 bases at V and 6 bases at J; junction bases unmatched: 9. CDR1 is ENHRY and CDR2 is SYGVKD in the germline V gene. This CDR3 has 15 amino acids. In DNA form, the CDR3 reads TGTGCCATCAGTCTCGGGGTAGGGGGCTCCGGGGAGCTGTTTTTT. Protein: CAISLGVGGSGELFF.

The chain uses TRBV28 and TRBJ2-7; the D gene is possibly TRBD1 (7 bases). The CDR3 sequence is 16 residues long. The germline gives CDR1 MDHEN, CDR2 SYDVKM. The V end lost 3 bases, the J end lost 3 bases, and 18 bases lay between the germline ends. The CDR3 loop reads CASSFQEGARNYEQYF. CDR3 in DNA: TGTGCCAGCAGTTTCCAGGAGGGGGCGCGAAACTACGAGCAGTACTTC.

This clone showed up just once. The V gene is TRBV5-6, the J gene TRBJ2-7; D is possibly TRBD1 (5 bases). CDR1 SGHDT and CDR2 YYEEEE come from the germline V gene. The CDR3 has 14 residues. V gave up 0 bases and J gave up 2 bases, with 9 bases separating them. The CDR3 region is CASSLGGRTYEQYF. CDR3 DNA sequence: TGTGCCAGCAGCTTGGGGGGCAGGACCTACGAGCAGTACTTC.

The chain recombines TRBV19 with TRBJ2-1; D gene unclear. The CDR3 spans 10 residues. Trimming stripped 9 bases from V and 5 bases from J, with 5 bases between. Germline assignment: CDR1 LNHDA and CDR2 SQIVND (reference sequence). This CDR3 is CARLNNEQFF. In DNA, the CDR3 is TGTGCCAGACTAAACAATGAGCAGTTCTTC.

The J gene is TRBJ2-3, the V gene TRBV27, with 8 positions matching TRBD1. With V trimmed by 1 base and J by 6 bases, 6 bases remained unmatched. Looked up from germline, CDR1 is MNHEY and CDR2 is SMNVEV (reference sequence). The CDR3 sequence is 15 residues long. The CDR3 DNA sequence: TGTGCCAGCAGTTTATTGGGGACAGGTTTGGATACGCAGTATTTT. It codes for CASSLLGTGLDTQYF.

The V and J genes are TRBV5-4 and TRBJ2-5, with D tentatively TRBD2 (8 bases). The CDR3 is made up of 14 amino acids. Between the trimmed V and J ends, which lost 1 base and 8 bases, there was a span of 15 bases. Germline CDR1 and CDR2: SGHNT and YYREEE (reference sequence). This CDR3 is CASSLWDSGGTQYF. The CDR3, as DNA: TGTGCCAGCAGCTTGTGGGACAGCGGGGGTACCCAGTACTTC.

The chain couples TRBV28 to TRBJ1-2, with 7 nucleotides matching TRBD1. The CDR3 contains 16 residues. V lost 5 bases to trimming and J lost 7 bases; unmatched junction nucleotides: 16. Germline-derived CDR1 and CDR2 are MDHEN and SYDVKM. In DNA form, the CDR3 reads TGTGCCAGCAGTCCTGCCCCGGGACAGTCGGGGAGTGGCTACACCTTC. Its translation is CASSPAPGQSGSGYTF.